This TCR beta chain was profiled in a study of siplizumab effects on memory and regulatory T cells. Study results and caveats: Memory cells that were CD4+ and unstimulated gave rise to alloreactive sequences, which siplizumab significantly reduced. Proliferating Tregs from siplizumab cultures lacked functional confirmation of suppression.

The CDR3 totals 13 residues. Germline V lookup: CDR1 ENHRY, CDR2 SYGVKD. V lost 8 bases to trimming and J lost 5 bases, with 10 bases between them. About this clone itself: What it recognizes is unknown.

Sequenced by immunoSEQ multiplex PCR; TCRdb stores in-frame clones only, minus some. The table records 70,000 or so clones, roughly nine tenths of them present only once. The chain links TRBV10-3 to TRBJ1-6; D uncertain. The receptor was derived from a human donor in good health. Sequences were obtained from CD8+ T cells sorted from blood. The CDR3 DNA follows: TGTGCCATCCGGGCGGGGAATAATTCACCCCTCCACTTT. Protein: CAIRAGNNSPLHF.